The 31 T cell receptor beta chains below were found in one sample sequenced in a study of blood T cell repertoires in COVID-19. TCRdb keeps only in-frame clones here, not all; method: immunoSEQ multiplex PCR. Of some 210,000 clones in the sample, roughly 90% are singletons; the top ten hold approximately 5.6%. Material for sequencing was peripheral blood. The receptors derive from a woman aged 40 to 50 who had recovered from COVID-19.

The J gene is TRBJ2-5, the V gene TRBV5-1, with TRBD2 identical over 7 bases. CDR3 length: 14 amino acids. The junction had 6 bases not matched to a gene; V was cut back by 5 bases and J by 2 bases. CDR1 SGHRS and CDR2 YFSETQ come from the germline V gene. This CDR3 reads CASRTTSSQETQYF. The CDR3 DNA follows: TGCGCCAGCAGGACGACTAGCTCTCAAGAGACCCAGTACTTC.

This chain joins TRBV9 and TRBJ2-3; possibly TRBD1 for D (5 bases). CDR1 and CDR2 from the germline V gene are SGDLS and YYNGEE. Between the trimmed V and J ends, which lost 2 bases and 3 bases, there was a span of 16 bases. This CDR3 contains 16 residues. The DNA of the CDR3 is TGTGCCAGCAGCGTGGGGCCAGGTTCCCCTACAGATACGCAGTATTTT. Translated, it gives CASSVGPGSPTDTQYF.

The V gene is TRBV7-9, the J gene TRBJ1-1; D remains unclear. From germline, CDR1 is SEHNR and CDR2 FQNEAQ (reference sequence). The length of the CDR3 is 14 residues. V lost 5 bases to trimming and J lost 5 bases, with 15 bases between them. For the CDR3, the DNA is TGTGCCAGCAGCGCGGTAGGCAGTTTGACTGAAGCTTTCTTT. It yields the protein CASSAVGSLTEAFF.

This rearrangement joins TRBV4-3 to TRBJ1-2; the D gene is possibly TRBD1 (6 bases). CDR3 size: 14 residues. Deletions cut 1 base from V and 8 bases from J, with 14 bases between. Germline V lookup: CDR1 LGHNA, CDR2 YSLEER. CDR3 sequence (DNA): TGCGCCAGCAGCCAAGCGACCGGGACATGGGGCTACACCTTC. Its protein product is CASSQATGTWGYTF.

The chain has TRBV9 and TRBJ1-4, with 10 bases lining up with TRBD1. The trim removed 0 bases at V and 6 bases at J, leaving 2 bases unmatched. The length of the CDR3 is 15 residues. CDR1 SGDLS and CDR2 YYNGEE come from the germline V gene. The CDR3 region is CASSVGGTGDEKLFF. CDR3 DNA: TGTGCCAGCAGCGTAGGTGGGACAGGGGATGAAAAACTGTTTTTT.

The chain couples TRBV18 to TRBJ2-3; TRBD2 agrees at 9 bases. J gave up 0 bases and V 3 bases, and 4 bases lay outside the gene matches. The CDR3 covers 16 residues. CDR1 and CDR2 (germline): KGHSH, LQKENI. The CDR3 sequence is CASSPTSGTSTDTQYF. The CDR3 bases are TGTGCCAGCTCACCGACTAGCGGAACTAGCACAGATACGCAGTATTTT.

The chain carries TRBV6-1 and TRBJ2-5; D is undetermined. The CDR3 extends over 12 amino acids. Trimming cost V 6 bases and J 0 bases, with 5 bases left between them. CDR1 MNHNS and CDR2 SASEGT come from the germline V gene. The CDR3 loop reads CASSRDQETQYF. The CDR3 DNA reads as TGTGCCAGCAGCCGGGACCAAGAGACCCAGTACTTC.

The chain uses TRBV30 and TRBJ1-1, with D tentatively TRBD1 (6 bases). The CDR3 is made up of 13 amino acids. V dropped 4 bases and J dropped 1 base, with 10 bases sitting between them. Germline assignment: CDR1 GTSNPN and CDR2 SVGIG (reference sequence). The CDR3 region has the DNA TGTGCCTGGATCCCCAGGGGGAACACTGAAGCTTTCTTT. This codes for CAWIPRGNTEAFF.

J is TRBJ1-5 and V is TRBV19; no clear D. Per the germline V gene, CDR1 is LNHDA and CDR2 is SQIVND (reference sequence). V lost 1 base and J lost 5, with 3 bases in between. The CDR3 runs to 12 residues. CDR3 coding DNA: TGTGCCAGTAGTATAGCATATCAGCCCCAGCATTTT. Protein sequence: CASSIAYQPQHF.

The rearrangement links TRBV7-2 to TRBJ2-3; weak D call: TRBD2 (5 bases). V lost 2 bases and J 4 bases, leaving 16 bases between the germline ends. The CDR3 totals 16 residues. Germline loops: CDR1 SGHTA, CDR2 FQGNSA. The CDR3 protein is CASSLSPDSQADTQYF. CDR3 nucleotides: TGTGCCAGCAGCTTATCGCCGGACTCGCAAGCAGATACGCAGTATTTT.

The table lists this clone with a few counts. This chain connects TRBV10-1 to TRBJ2-1; D is perhaps TRBD2 (5 bases). The CDR3 loop spans 15 amino acids. The germline V gene has CDR1 WNHNN and CDR2 SYGVQD (reference sequence). Trimming took 4 bases from V and 15 from J, leaving 25 bases between them. In DNA, the CDR3 is TGCGCCAGCAGTGGTGGACTTATTACAATGAGTGACGTGTTCTTC. This encodes CASSGGLITMSDVFF.

The chain recombines TRBV28 with TRBJ2-7, with 9 bases aligning to TRBD2. The CDR3 is 16 residues long. Germline V gene lookup returns CDR1 MDHEN and CDR2 SYDVKM. The V segment lost 7 bases and the J segment 2 bases; nucleotides outside the gene matches: 12. The chain's CDR3 is CASKPYGGTSTYEQYF. In DNA, the CDR3 is TGTGCCAGCAAACCCTATGGCGGGACTAGCACCTACGAGCAGTACTTC.

The V and J genes are TRBV10-3 and TRBJ2-2; 7 bases match TRBD2. The CDR3 has 15 amino acids. The V and J ends lost 2 bases and 5 bases, in that order; junction bases with no gene match: 5. Germline CDR1 reads ENHRY; CDR2 reads SYGVKD. This chain's CDR3 is CAISEGRADTGELFF. In nucleotides, the CDR3 is TGTGCCATCAGTGAGGGGAGGGCGGATACCGGGGAGCTGTTTTTT.

This chain connects TRBV6-5 to TRBJ2-7, with 8 positions matching TRBD2. The ends lost 6 bases at V and 6 bases at J; junction bases unmatched: 10. The germline V gene encodes CDR1 MNHEY and CDR2 SVGAGI. CDR3 length: 14 amino acids. CDR3 loop: CASRVGGGAGEQYF. CDR3 in DNA: TGTGCCAGCAGAGTCGGGGGGGGCGCGGGCGAGCAGTACTTC.

The chain joins TRBV18 to TRBJ1-1; D is perhaps TRBD1 (6 bases). V was shortened by 3 bases and J by 4 bases, with 15 bases between the two germline ends. The CDR3 runs 15 residues. Looked up from germline, CDR1 is KGHSH and CDR2 is LQKENI. CDR3: CASSPTSDSSTEAFF. The CDR3 coding sequence is TGTGCCAGCTCACCCACCTCGGACAGTAGCACTGAAGCTTTCTTT.

The chain recombines TRBV28 with TRBJ1-4, with D maybe TRBD1 (5 bases). The ends were cut back, 6 bases at V and 0 bases at J, with 20 bases in the middle. This CDR3 is 18 amino acids long. Germline V gives CDR1 MDHEN, CDR2 SYDVKM. Written as DNA, the CDR3 is TGTGCCAGCAGCAGGTGGCAGGGCAAAAAAACAACTAATGAAAAACTGTTTTTT. This sequence encodes CASSRWQGKKTTNEKLFF.

The table lists this clone with a count of one. The chain joins TRBV27 to TRBJ2-4; perhaps TRBD1 as D (6 bases). V shed 9 bases and J shed 5 bases, with 14 bases lying between them. Germline values: CDR1 MNHEY, CDR2 SMNVEV (reference sequence). This CDR3 is 13 amino acids long. CDR3 loop: CASSQGRENIQYF. The CDR3 DNA is TGTGCCAGTAGCCAGGGGCGGGAAAACATTCAGTACTTC.

The rearrangement links TRBV18 to TRBJ2-7, with 7 bases matching TRBD2. V gave up 3 bases and J gave up 3 bases; unmatched junction bases: 8. This CDR3 has 15 residues. The germline V gene encodes CDR1 KGHSH and CDR2 LQKENI. CDR3 residues: CASSPPMREGYEQYF. The CDR3 region has the DNA TGTGCCAGCTCACCGCCCATGAGGGAGGGCTACGAGCAGTACTTC.

In DNA, the CDR3 is TGTGCCAGCTCACCCTCCGGGAACCGAGGACAGCCCCAGCATTTT. Translated: CASSPSGNRGQPQHF. This chain uses TRBV18 with TRBJ1-5; D unclear. The germline V and J ends were trimmed by 3 bases and 7 bases, with 16 bases remaining between them. CDR3 size: 15 residues. The V gene's germline CDR1 is KGHSH and CDR2 LQKENI.

The chain couples TRBV5-5 to TRBJ2-7; weak D call: TRBD2 (6 bases). Germline lookup yields CDR1 SGHKS and CDR2 YYEKEE (reference sequence). The CDR3 totals 14 residues. With 0 bases removed from V and 5 bases from J, the gap between germline ends came to 12 bases. The CDR3 region has the DNA TGTGCCAGCAGCTTGGGGAGGGAGGACAACGAGCAGTACTTC. This sequence encodes CASSLGREDNEQYF.

This chain links TRBV30 with TRBJ1-4; no definite D call. The CDR3 has 15 residues. Trimming took 0 bases from V and 5 from J, leaving 13 bases between them. The germline CDR1 and CDR2 sequences are GTSNPN and SVGIG (reference sequence). CDR3 sequence: CAWSVRGAKNEKLFF. DNA for the CDR3: TGTGCCTGGAGTGTACGCGGAGCGAAGAATGAAAAACTGTTTTTT.

V is TRBV28 and J is TRBJ1-6; the D gene is possibly TRBD1 (6 bases). Looked up from germline, CDR1 is MDHEN and CDR2 is SYDVKM. Trimming shortened V by 4 bases and J by 11 bases, and 6 bases separated the two germline ends. The CDR3 covers 11 residues. The CDR3 nucleotides are TGTGCCAGCAGTTACAGGGCACCCCTCCACTTT. As protein: CASSYRAPLHF.

The chain links TRBV27 to TRBJ2-1; the match to TRBD2 covers 9 bases. Trimming cost V 2 bases and J 7 bases; bases outside gene matches: 9. Germline V gives CDR1 MNHEY, CDR2 SMNVEV (reference sequence). This CDR3 has 16 residues. The CDR3 here is CASSLMRGGAKNEQFF. DNA of the CDR3: TGTGCCAGCAGTTTAATGCGGGGGGGCGCAAAGAATGAGCAGTTCTTC.

This rearrangement joins TRBV7-9 to TRBJ2-7; 11 bases line up with TRBD2. Looked up from germline, CDR1 is SEHNR and CDR2 is FQNEAQ (reference sequence). V shed 4 bases and J 2 bases; nucleotides not matched to a gene: 4. CDR3 length: 15 residues. The CDR3 loop reads CASSWGLAEPYEQYF. In nucleotides, the CDR3 is TGTGCCAGCAGCTGGGGACTAGCGGAACCCTACGAGCAGTACTTC.

The rearrangement joins TRBV25-1 to TRBJ1-1, with D unclear. CDR1 is MGHDK and CDR2 is SYGVNS in the germline V gene. V was pared by 8 bases and J by 0 bases, with 10 bases between. This CDR3 has 13 residues. CDR3 nucleotide sequence: TGTGCCAGCGCGCGGGGTATGAACACTGAAGCTTTCTTT. It yields the protein CASARGMNTEAFF.

This chain joins TRBV12-5 and TRBJ2-3; a possible D gene is TRBD2 (6 bases). The germline gives CDR1 LGHNT, CDR2 FRNRAP. CDR3 size: 14 residues. V was cut by 2 bases and J by 8 bases, with 14 bases left in between. CDR3 sequence: CASGLTSSFGTQYF. CDR3 DNA: TGTGCTAGTGGTTTGACTAGCTCCTTCGGTACGCAGTATTTT.

The chain uses TRBV20-1 and TRBJ2-3; 7 bases match TRBD2. This CDR3 is built from 16 residues. Looked up from germline, CDR1 is DFQATT and CDR2 is SNEGSKA (reference sequence). V trimming: 6 bases; J trimming: 0 bases; junction bases outside the gene matches: 12. The CDR3 sequence: CSASRGEWRSTDTQYF. CDR3 DNA sequence: TGCAGTGCCAGTCGGGGGGAGTGGCGGAGCACAGATACGCAGTATTTT.

The J gene is TRBJ2-1, the V gene TRBV6-6, with TRBD2 matching over 11 bases. The V and J ends lost 6 bases and 11 bases, in that order; junction bases with no gene match: 9. The CDR3 loop spans 14 amino acids. Germline assignment: CDR1 MNHNY and CDR2 SVGAGI (reference sequence). The CDR3 DNA reads TGTGCCAGCAGAGCCGAGGGACTAGCGGATAAGCAGTTCTTC. Translated, it gives CASRAEGLADKQFF.

The V call is TRBV5-6, the J call TRBJ2-2, with D hard to call. Germline V CDR1 and CDR2: SGHDT, YYEEEE. V lost 4 bases and J 9 bases, leaving 31 bases between the germline ends. This CDR3 spans 19 amino acids. In DNA, the CDR3 is TGTGCCAGCAGCCAGCAGCTTGGGTCGTGGGCAGGTCGATTCAGGGAGCTGTTTTTT. It encodes CASSQQLGSWAGRFRELFF.

This clone was detected only once. The chain uses TRBV7-8 and TRBJ1-2; D uncertain. Germline V gene sequence: CDR1 SGHVS, CDR2 FQNEAQ. Trimming stripped 5 bases from V and 7 bases from J, with 11 bases between. The CDR3 consists of 12 residues. CDR3 DNA sequence: TGTGCCAGCAGCCCAGTTCGGGTTGGCTACACCTTC. It encodes CASSPVRVGYTF.

This chain uses TRBV18 with TRBJ1-2; TRBD1 is a possible D gene (5 bases). The V end lost 2 bases, the J end lost 8 bases, and 12 bases lay between the germline ends. The CDR3 covers 13 residues. CDR1 and CDR2 (germline): KGHSH, LQKENI. The CDR3 DNA follows: TGTGCCAGCTCACCAAGGGGATCTGAAGGCTACACCTTC. Translation gives CASSPRGSEGYTF. The full variable domain, rest sourced from reference TRBV18 and TRBJ1-2, is NAGVMQNPRHLVRRRGQEARLRCSPMKGHSHVYWYRQLPEEGLKFMVYLQKENIIDESGMPKERFSAEFPKEGPSILRIQQVVRGDSAAYFCASSPRGSEGYTFGSGTRLTVV.